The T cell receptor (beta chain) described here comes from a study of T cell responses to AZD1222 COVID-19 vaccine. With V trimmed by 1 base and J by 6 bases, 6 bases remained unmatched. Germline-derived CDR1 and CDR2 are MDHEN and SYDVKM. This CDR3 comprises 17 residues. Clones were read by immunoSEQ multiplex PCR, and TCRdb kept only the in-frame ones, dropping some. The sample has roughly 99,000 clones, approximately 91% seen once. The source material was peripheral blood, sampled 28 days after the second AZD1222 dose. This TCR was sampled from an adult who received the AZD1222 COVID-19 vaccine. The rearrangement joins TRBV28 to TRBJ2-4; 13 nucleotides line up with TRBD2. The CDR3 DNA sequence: TGTGCCAGCAGTTTATTGAGACTAGCGGGAGGAGGAAACATTCAGTACTTC. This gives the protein CASSLLRLAGGGNIQYF.